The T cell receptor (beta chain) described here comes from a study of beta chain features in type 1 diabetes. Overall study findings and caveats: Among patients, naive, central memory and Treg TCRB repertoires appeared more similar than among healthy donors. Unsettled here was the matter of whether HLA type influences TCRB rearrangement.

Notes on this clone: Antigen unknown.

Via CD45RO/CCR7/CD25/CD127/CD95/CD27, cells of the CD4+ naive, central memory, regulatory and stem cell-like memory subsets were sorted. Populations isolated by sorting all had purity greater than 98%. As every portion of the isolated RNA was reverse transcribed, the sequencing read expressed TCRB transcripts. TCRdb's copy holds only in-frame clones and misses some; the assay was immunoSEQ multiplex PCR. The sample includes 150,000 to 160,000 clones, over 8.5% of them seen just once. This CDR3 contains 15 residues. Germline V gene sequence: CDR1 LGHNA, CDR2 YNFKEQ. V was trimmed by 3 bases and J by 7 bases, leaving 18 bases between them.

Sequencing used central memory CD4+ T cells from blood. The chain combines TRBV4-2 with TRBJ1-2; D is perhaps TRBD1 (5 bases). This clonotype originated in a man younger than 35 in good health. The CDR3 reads CASSHRATDNIGYTF. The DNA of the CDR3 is TGTGCCAGCAGCCATCGGGCGACAGACAACATTGGCTACACCTTC.